These T cell receptor beta chains were read from a single sample in a study of metastatic and nonmetastatic thyroid tumors. MiXCR re-clonotyped the PCR reads for TCRdb. The table records about 24,000 clones, roughly a quarter of them present only once. Input material: tumor tissue. The source of these receptors is a male donor with papillary thyroid cancer or a benign thyroid nodule (not recorded which). Some clones in this sample may be carry-over from other donors' samples. CDR3s include the opening cysteine and the closing phenylalanine or tryptophan. The D gene is left open where the match is weak. A row's size may be missing; if present it is once, few, many or a size class.

length,J,D,size,V,DNA,CDR3
14,TRBJ2-7,.,few,TRBV6-1,TGTGCCAGCAGTGAATTTGACGAAGGAGGCGAGCAGTACTTC,CASSEFDEGGEQYF
14,TRBJ1-1,.,many,TRBV11-1,TGTGCCAGCAGCTTAGCGTCGGGGGGCACTGAAGCTTTCTTT,CASSLASGGTEAFF
14,TRBJ1-2,.,medium-sized,TRBV6-1,TGTGCCAGCTCGGACAGCCTTACAAACTATGGCTACACCTTC,CASSDSLTNYGYTF
11,TRBJ2-7,TRBD1,.,TRBV11-2,TGTGCCAGCAGCTCAGGGGGCTTTCAGTACTTC,CASSSGGFQYF
15,TRBJ2-7,.,few,TRBV6-1,TGTGCCAGCTGGGATCGTCAGAAAGGGCCGGGCGAGCAGTACTTC,CASWDRQKGPGEQYF
16,TRBJ1-4,TRBD1,many,TRBV28,TGTGCCAGCAGTTTAGACAGGGCCGAAGCTAATGAAAAACTGTTTTTT,CASSLDRAEANEKLFF
14,TRBJ2-1,TRBD1,.,TRBV29-1,TGCAGCTCCTGGTATCGGGACAGGGGCAATGAGCAGCTCTTC,CSSWYRDRGNEQLF
13,TRBJ2-7,.,.,TRBV4-1,TGCGCCAGCAGCCAAGAGAGGCTCTACGAGCAGTACTTC,CASSQERLYEQYF
13,TRBJ2-3,TRBD2,many,TRBV27,TGTGCCAGCAGAGTAGCGGGTGTTCATACGCAGTATTTT,CASRVAGVHTQYF
16,TRBJ2-5,TRBD1,many,TRBV18,TGTGCCAGCTCACCACCGTCAGGGGGCGGACAAGAGACCCAGTACTTC,CASSPPSGGGQETQYF
10,TRBJ2-5,.,many,TRBV6-1,TGTGCCAGCAGACGGGAGACCCAGTACTTC,CASRRETQYF
16,TRBJ2-1,.,.,TRBV10-1,TGCGCCAGCACCCCTGGGGGGACTTCTACATACAATGAGCAGTTCTTC,CASTPGGTSTYNEQFF
14,TRBJ2-7,.,few,TRBV25-1,TGTGCCAGCCAGAGGCCCGGCTCTGGTGGAGAGCAGTACTTC,CASQRPGSGGEQYF
15,TRBJ2-5,TRBD2,many,TRBV24-1,TGTGCCACCAGTGACGGACTAGCGGGAGAAGAGACCCAGTACTTC,CATSDGLAGEETQYF
13,TRBJ2-7,TRBD1,medium-sized,TRBV7-9,TGTGCCAGCAGTTTGACAGGGATGAACGAGCAGTACTTC,CASSLTGMNEQYF
14,TRBJ1-5,.,many,TRBV6-1,TGTGCCAGCGGCGGATTCAATAGCAATCAGCCCCAGCATTTT,CASGGFNSNQPQHF
16,TRBJ2-1,.,many,TRBV28,TGTGCCAGCAGTTTACTCGGACAACTTGGGGTCGTAGAGCAGTTCTTC,CASSLLGQLGVVEQFF
15,TRBJ1-3,.,many,TRBV6-2/TRBV6-3,TGTGCCAGCGGTAACAGGGATTTGTCTGGAAACACCATATATTTT,CASGNRDLSGNTIYF
18,TRBJ2-3,TRBD2,many,TRBV9,TGTGCCAGCAGCGCTACTAGCGGGAGGGCCTTCAACGCAGATACGCAGTATTTT,CASSATSGRAFNADTQYF
18,TRBJ1-2,.,.,TRBV9,TGTGCCAGCAGCGTAGACAAATTATCATCTCAGGGGAACTATGGCTACACCTTC,CASSVDKLSSQGNYGYTF
17,TRBJ2-7,.,.,TRBV4-2,TGTGCCAGCAGCCTAGAATCGGGGGGCTTACTAGTCTACGAGCAGTACTTC,CASSLESGGLLVYEQYF
15,TRBJ2-3,TRBD2,.,TRBV11-2,TGTGCCAGCAGCCGGGGACTAGCGGGGGAAGATACGCAGTATTTT,CASSRGLAGEDTQYF
15,TRBJ2-1,TRBD2,many,TRBV3-1,TGTGCCAGCAGCCCACTAGCGGGAGGAGACAATGAGCAGTTCTTC,CASSPLAGGDNEQFF
13,TRBJ2-7,TRBD2,many,TRBV5-4,TGTGCCAGCAGCGCCGGGAGGGAATACGAGCAGTACTTC,CASSAGREYEQYF
15,TRBJ2-1,TRBD2,.,TRBV20-1,TGCAGTGCACCCCCGACTAGCCGGAGCCACAATGAGCAGTTCTTC,CSAPPTSRSHNEQFF
19,TRBJ1-3,.,many,TRBV11-3,TGTGCCAGCAGTTTCTCGACAGGAGGTAGTTGGAGTGCCGGAAACACCATATATTTT,CASSFSTGGSWSAGNTIYF
17,TRBJ2-3,TRBD2,many,TRBV7-2,TGTGCCAGCACCTATCTCCTAGCGGGAGGCGGCACAGATACGCAGTATTTT,CASTYLLAGGGTDTQYF
17,TRBJ1-3,.,.,TRBV6-1,TGTGCGAGCAGTGAAGCGAGCCTAGGGTCTAGTGGAAACACCATATATTTT,CASSEASLGSSGNTIYF
14,TRBJ2-3,.,many,TRBV6-2/TRBV6-3,TGTGCCAGCATGCTAGATTTGAGGATAGATACGCAGTATTTT,CASMLDLRIDTQYF
10,TRBJ1-2,.,many,TRBV28,TGTGCCACCTCAAACAAGGGCTACACCTTC,CATSNKGYTF
14,TRBJ1-4,.,many,TRBV29-1,TGCAGCGTTTCTCCGACCGCAACTAATGAAAAACTGTTTTTT,CSVSPTATNEKLFF
13,TRBJ2-7,.,many,TRBV15,TGTGCCACCAGCTTAGACCTTGGCTACGAGCAGTACTTC,CATSLDLGYEQYF
16,TRBJ2-7,.,.,TRBV11-1,TGTGCCAGCAGCTCGATTTGTACGAGGGAACTGAACGAGCAGTACTTC,CASSSICTRELNEQYF
15,TRBJ2-7,.,medium-sized,TRBV6-1,TGTGCCAGCAGCCTGGGGTCCAGCGGCCCTTACGAGCAGTACTTC,CASSLGSSGPYEQYF
16,TRBJ1-3,.,.,TRBV5-1,TGCGCCAGCAGCGTTACCGGCCTAAGCTCTGGAAACACCATATATTTT,CASSVTGLSSGNTIYF
12,TRBJ1-1,.,many,TRBV19,TGTGCCAGTAGTGCGCAGGCAACTGAAGCTTTCTTT,CASSAQATEAFF
18,TRBJ2-5,TRBD2,.,TRBV28,TGTGCCAGCAGATTCAAGGGACCCCCTATAGCGGGACAAGAGACCCAGTACTTC,CASRFKGPPIAGQETQYF